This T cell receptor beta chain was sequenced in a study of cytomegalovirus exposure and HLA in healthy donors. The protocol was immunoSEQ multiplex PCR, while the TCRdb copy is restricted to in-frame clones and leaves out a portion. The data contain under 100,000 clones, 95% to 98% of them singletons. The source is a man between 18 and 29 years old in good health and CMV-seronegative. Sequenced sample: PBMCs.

The CDR3 here is CASSQVRGELFF. CDR3 nucleotides: TGCGCCAGCAGCCAAGTCCGCGGGGAGCTGTTTTTT. The chain has TRBV4-1 and TRBJ2-2; no definite D call. V lost 1 base, J lost 7 bases, and 4 bases lay in between. CDR3 length: 12 residues. CDR1 MGHRA and CDR2 YSYEKL come from the germline V gene.